One and the same sample provided the 20 T cell receptor beta chains below, sequenced in a study of cytomegalovirus exposure and HLA in healthy donors. The PCR used 60 Vbeta and 13 Jbeta primers. The assay was immunoSEQ multiplex PCR, and TCRdb's table has in-frame clones only and misses some. Listed are approximately 110,000 clones; under 3.5% falls within the top ten. The sample consisted of PBMCs. Receptor source: a man aged 25 to 40 in good health and CMV-seronegative.

The CDR3 coding sequence is TGTGCCAGCACCAGGGACAGACAAAATGAAAAACTGTTTTTT. Its protein is CASTRDRQNEKLFF. V is TRBV5-4 and J is TRBJ1-4; 7 nucleotides align to TRBD1. CDR3 length: 14 amino acids. J lost 5 bases, V lost 6 bases, and 7 bases had no gene match. CDR1 and CDR2 from the germline V gene are SGHNT and YYREEE (reference sequence).

This chain connects TRBV10-3 to TRBJ2-2; D is unclear. Trimming removed 0 bases at V and 5 bases at J, with 10 bases between. CDR1 and CDR2 from the germline V gene are ENHRY and SYGVKD. The CDR3 contains 15 residues. In nucleotides, the CDR3 is TGTGCCATCAGTGAGTCAAGAGGCGCTACCGGGGAGCTGTTTTTT. It translates to CAISESRGATGELFF.

The J gene is TRBJ1-2, the V gene TRBV7-9; D unresolved. Germline CDR1 SEHNR, CDR2 FQNEAQ (reference sequence). V lost 0 bases and J 6 bases, leaving 8 bases between the germline ends. CDR3 length: 13 amino acids. In nucleotides, the CDR3 is TGTGCCAGCAGCTTAGCTCGGAGGGATGGCTACACCTTC. It codes for CASSLARRDGYTF. The full variable domain, in which reference TRBV7-9 and TRBJ1-2 provide the parts outside the CDR3, is DTGVSQNPRHKITKRGQNVTFRCDPISEHNRLYWYRQTLGQGPEFLTYFQNEAQLEKSRLLSDRFSAERPKGSFSTLEIQRTEQGDSAMYLCASSLARRDGYTFGSGTRLTVV.

A word on this clone: One end of the junction is discordant with germline, which a read error may explain. Other DNA sequences within the sample encode an identical CDR3. The chain links TRBV4-2 to TRBJ2-3; 9 bases map to TRBD2. The CDR3 is 16 residues long. CDR1 is LGHNA and CDR2 is YNFKEQ in the germline V gene. The CDR3, as DNA: TGTGCCAGCAGCCAAGTTGGGCTAGCGGGAAAAGATACACAGTATTTT. Translated, it gives CASSQVGLAGKDTQYF.

J is TRBJ2-1 and V is TRBV5-1, with TRBD2 identical over 11 bases. V was clipped by 0 bases and J by 6 bases; unmatched bases: 2. This CDR3 comprises 15 residues. Germline V gene lookup returns CDR1 SGHRS and CDR2 YFSETQ. This CDR3 is CASSLDLAGGNEQFF. As DNA, the CDR3 is TGCGCCAGCAGCTTGGATCTAGCGGGAGGCAATGAGCAGTTCTTC.

CDR3 residues: CASGLAAGQGKNEQYF. The CDR3 DNA is TGTGCTAGTGGTTTGGCCGCGGGACAGGGTAAAAACGAGCAGTACTTC. The chain employs TRBV12-5 and TRBJ2-5, with TRBD1 matching over 9 bases. The J call may be wrong; the DNA end is better matched by TRBJ2-7. This CDR3 comprises 16 residues. Germline assignment: CDR1 LGHNT and CDR2 FRNRAP.

The chain employs TRBV6-1 and TRBJ2-1; D may be TRBD2 (5 bases). V was cut by 2 bases and J by 9 bases, with 11 bases left in between. The CDR3 length is 13 residues. CDR1 and CDR2 (germline): MNHNS, SASEGT. The CDR3 here is CASSETYAGEQFF. The CDR3 region has the DNA TGTGCCAGCAGTGAAACGTACGCGGGTGAGCAGTTCTTC.

The V and J genes are TRBV27 and TRBJ2-7; TRBD1 might be the D (6 bases). Germline V gene sequence: CDR1 MNHEY, CDR2 SMNVEV (reference sequence). CDR3 size: 14 residues. V shed 1 base and J shed 3 bases, with 10 bases lying between them. The CDR3 DNA reads TGTGCCAGCAGTTTATTGCCGGGACACTACGAGCAGTACTTC. Protein sequence: CASSLLPGHYEQYF.

The rearrangement links TRBV4-2 to TRBJ2-7; tentatively, D is TRBD2 (5 bases). Trimming cost V 1 base and J 0 bases, with 10 bases left between them. CDR1 and CDR2 (germline): LGHNA, YNFKEQ. CDR3 size: 15 residues. The CDR3 spells CASSQALGSSYEQYF. The CDR3 region has the DNA TGTGCCAGCAGCCAAGCACTAGGGAGCTCCTACGAGCAGTACTTC.

The gene calls are TRBV11-2 and TRBJ1-3; D is unclear. The CDR3 is 14 amino acids. With 2 bases removed from V and 0 bases from J, the gap between germline ends came to 5 bases. From germline, CDR1 is SGHAT and CDR2 FQNNGV. As DNA, the CDR3 is TGTGCCAGCAGCTTACGGTCCTCTGGAAACACCATATATTTT. Amino acids: CASSLRSSGNTIYF.

This chain connects TRBV30 to TRBJ1-5; D might be TRBD1 (6 bases). The CDR3 runs 15 residues. Germline CDR1 is GTSNPN and CDR2 is SVGIG (reference sequence). The ends were cut back, 0 bases at V and 5 bases at J, with 14 bases in the middle. The CDR3 DNA is TGTGCCTGGAGTGTACGCAGGGGCCTAGATCAGCCCCAGCATTTT. This encodes CAWSVRRGLDQPQHF.

The chain joins TRBV6-1 to TRBJ2-3; 10 nucleotides align to TRBD2. Germline CDR1 MNHNS, CDR2 SASEGT. J lost 4 bases, V lost 1 base, and 8 bases had no gene match. The CDR3 loop spans 17 amino acids. The CDR3 sequence is CASSEVRLAGVPDTQYF. The CDR3 nucleotides read TGTGCCAGCAGTGAAGTGAGGCTAGCGGGAGTTCCAGATACGCAGTATTTT.

The rearrangement links TRBV13 to TRBJ2-1, with 9 nucleotides matching TRBD2. Trimming took 5 bases from V and 6 from J; bases not matched to a gene: 11. The CDR3 is 16 amino acids. CDR1 and CDR2 (germline): PRHDT, FYEKMQ (reference sequence). CDR3 DNA: TGTGCCAGCAGCCCTTTAGCGGGAGTATTGGGCAATGAGCAGTTCTTC. Its translation: CASSPLAGVLGNEQFF.

The chain combines TRBV7-6 with TRBJ1-5; maybe TRBD1 (6 bases). The CDR3 is 17 residues long. V lost 1 base to trimming and J lost 4 bases, with 17 bases between them. In germline, CDR1 is SGHVS, CDR2 FNYEAQ. In DNA, the CDR3 is TGTGCCAGCAGCTTAGGGTCGGGGGGGCCGGAAAATCAGCCCCAGCATTTT. Translating it yields CASSLGSGGPENQPQHF. Complete variable domain (other parts from reference TRBV7-6 and TRBJ1-5): GAGVSQSPRYKVTKRGQDVALRCDPISGHVSLYWYRQALGQGPEFLTYFNYEAQQDKSGLPNDRFSAERPEGSISTLTIQRTEQRDSAMYRCASSLGSGGPENQPQHFGDGTRLSIL.

The chain employs TRBV5-1 and TRBJ2-2; 8 bases agree with TRBD1. After removal of 5 bases from V and 6 bases from J, the junction contained 9 bases not matched to a gene. Germline CDR1 reads SGHRS; CDR2 reads YFSETQ. This CDR3 has 15 residues. The DNA for the CDR3 is TGCGCCAGCAGGGAGACAGGGGTTTATTCCGGGGAGCTGTTTTTT. This gives the protein CASRETGVYSGELFF.

This rearrangement joins TRBV10-3 to TRBJ2-7; a possible D gene is TRBD1 (6 bases). The CDR3 sequence is 13 residues long. V gave up 4 bases and J gave up 6 bases, with 13 bases separating them. Germline V gene sequence: CDR1 ENHRY, CDR2 SYGVKD. CDR3 sequence (DNA): TGTGCCATCAGTGGTATACAGGGTAGCGAGCAGTACTTC. Translating gives CAISGIQGSEQYF.

The rearrangement links TRBV2 to TRBJ1-4, with 9 nucleotides matching TRBD1. The CDR3 sequence is 16 residues long. After removal of 3 bases from V and 0 bases from J, the junction contained 2 bases not matched to a gene. Looked up from germline, CDR1 is SNHLY and CDR2 is FYNNEI. CDR3 nucleotide sequence: TGTGCCAGCAGTGAGGGACAGGGTGCAACTAATGAAAAACTGTTTTTT. Translating it yields CASSEGQGATNEKLFF.

The chain recombines TRBV7-9 with TRBJ1-1; TRBD1 might be the D (6 bases). Germline loops: CDR1 SEHNR, CDR2 FQNEAQ (reference sequence). V was trimmed by 7 bases and J by 2 bases, leaving 14 bases between them. CDR3 length: 14 amino acids. CDR3 loop: CASTYRQVNTEAFF. CDR3 nucleotide sequence: TGTGCCAGCACCTACCGACAGGTAAACACTGAAGCTTTCTTT.

This chain joins TRBV5-1 and TRBJ2-1; D is uncertain. Germline assignment: CDR1 SGHRS and CDR2 YFSETQ. This CDR3 region has 12 residues. V lost 4 bases and J lost 7, with 9 bases in between. CDR3: CASSGDTNEQFF. The DNA of the CDR3 is TGCGCCAGCAGCGGTGACACAAATGAGCAGTTCTTC.

V and J are TRBV5-1 and TRBJ2-7, with D possibly being TRBD1 (6 bases). The CDR3 is 15 amino acids. V was pared by 3 bases and J by 0 bases, with 13 bases between. Per germline, CDR1 SGHRS and CDR2 YFSETQ. The CDR3 coding sequence is TGCGCCAGCAGCTCACAGGGCGCAAGCTCCTACGAGCAGTACTTC. Translation: CASSSQGASSYEQYF. Together with reference TRBV5-1 and TRBJ2-7, the CDR3 gives the full variable domain: KAGVTQTPRYLIKTRGQQVTLSCSPISGHRSVSWYQQTPGQGLQFLFEYFSETQRNKGNFPGRFSGRQFSNSRSEMNVSTLELGDSALYLCASSSQGASSYEQYFGPGTRLTVT.